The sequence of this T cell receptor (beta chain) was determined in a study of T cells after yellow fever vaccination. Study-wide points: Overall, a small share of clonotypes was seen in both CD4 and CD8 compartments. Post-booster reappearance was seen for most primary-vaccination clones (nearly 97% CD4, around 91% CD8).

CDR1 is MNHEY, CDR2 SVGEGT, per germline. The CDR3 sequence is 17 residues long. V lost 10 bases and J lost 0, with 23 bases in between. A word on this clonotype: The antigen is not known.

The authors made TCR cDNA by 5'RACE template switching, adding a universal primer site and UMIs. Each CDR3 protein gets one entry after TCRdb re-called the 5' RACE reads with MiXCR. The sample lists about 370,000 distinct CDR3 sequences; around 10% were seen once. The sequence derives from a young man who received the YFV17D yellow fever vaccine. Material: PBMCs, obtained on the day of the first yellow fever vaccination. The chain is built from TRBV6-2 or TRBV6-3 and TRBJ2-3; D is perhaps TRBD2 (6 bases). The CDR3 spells CATCQERGSGSTDTQYF. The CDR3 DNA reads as TGTGCCACCTGCCAAGAAAGGGGCAGCGGGAGCACAGATACGCAGTATTTT.